The sequence of this TCR beta chain was determined in a study of blood T cell repertoires in COVID-19. The germline CDR1 and CDR2 sequences are LNHDA and SQIVND (reference sequence). V shed 2 bases and J 6 bases; nucleotides not matched to a gene: 4. This CDR3 has 15 amino acids. The assay was immunoSEQ multiplex PCR, and TCRdb's table has in-frame clones only and misses some. The sample carries hundreds of thousands of clones, approximately 89% recorded once. This clone was recorded once. V usage is TRBV19 and J usage is TRBJ2-3; 11 bases align to TRBD2. Sequencing was carried out using PBMCs or T cells enriched from blood (not recorded which). The clonotype was recovered from a woman between 25 and 40 years old with acute COVID-19. CDR3 loop: CASSISSGGSDTQYF. CDR3 coding DNA: TGTGCCAGTAGTATATCTAGCGGGGGGAGTGATACGCAGTATTTT.